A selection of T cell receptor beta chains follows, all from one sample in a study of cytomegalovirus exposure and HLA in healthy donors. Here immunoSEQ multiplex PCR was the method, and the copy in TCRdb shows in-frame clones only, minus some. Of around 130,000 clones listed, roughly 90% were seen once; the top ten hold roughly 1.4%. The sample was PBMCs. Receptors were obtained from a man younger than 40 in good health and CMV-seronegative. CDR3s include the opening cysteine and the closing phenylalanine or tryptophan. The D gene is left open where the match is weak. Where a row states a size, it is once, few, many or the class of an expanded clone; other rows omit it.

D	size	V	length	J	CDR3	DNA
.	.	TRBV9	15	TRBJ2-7	CASSALGSNSYEQYF	TGTGCCAGCAGCGCCCTAGGATCCAATTCCTACGAGCAGTACTTC
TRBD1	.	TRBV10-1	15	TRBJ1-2	CASSPNRGMDYGYTF	TGCGCCAGCAGCCCTAACAGGGGGATGGACTATGGCTACACCTTC
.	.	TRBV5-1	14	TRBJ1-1	CASSFRGAGTEAFF	TGCGCCAGCAGCTTCCGGGGCGCGGGGACTGAAGCTTTCTTT
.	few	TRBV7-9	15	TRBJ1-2	CASSPDGAGDYGYTF	TGTGCCAGCAGCCCAGACGGAGCCGGGGACTATGGCTACACCTTC
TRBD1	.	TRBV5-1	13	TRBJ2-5	CASSLGTGETQYF	TGCGCCAGCAGCTTGGGGACAGGTGAGACCCAGTACTTC
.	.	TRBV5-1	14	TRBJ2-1	CASAERSSYNEQFF	TGCGCCAGCGCCGAGCGGAGCTCCTACAATGAGCAGTTCTTC
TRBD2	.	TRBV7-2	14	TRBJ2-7	CASSRGTSGTEQYF	TGTGCCAGCAGCCGCGGGACTAGCGGAACCGAGCAGTACTTC
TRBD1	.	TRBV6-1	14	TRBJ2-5	CASSTDRSEETQYF	TGTGCCAGCAGTACGGACAGGAGTGAAGAGACCCAGTACTTC
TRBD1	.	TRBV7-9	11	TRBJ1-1	CASSSGQVAFF	TGTGCCAGCAGCTCCGGACAGGTAGCTTTCTTT
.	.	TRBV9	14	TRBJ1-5	CASSASSGNQPQHF	TGTGCCAGCAGCGCGTCGAGTGGCAATCAGCCCCAGCATTTT
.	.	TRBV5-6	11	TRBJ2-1	CASSSYNEQFF	TGTGCCAGCAGCTCTTACAATGAGCAGTTCTTC
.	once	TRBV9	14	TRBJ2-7	CASSVAAAGYEQYF	TGTGCCAGCAGCGTAGCCGCGGCGGGCTACGAGCAGTACTTC
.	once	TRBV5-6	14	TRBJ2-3	CASSRGSGADTQYF	TGTGCCAGCAGCAGAGGGTCCGGGGCAGATACGCAGTATTTT
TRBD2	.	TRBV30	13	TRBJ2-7	CAWSVLAGNEQYF	TGTGCCTGGAGTGTACTAGCGGGAAACGAGCAGTACTTC
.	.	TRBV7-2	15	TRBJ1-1	CASSLVGAPNTEAFF	TGTGCCAGCAGCTTAGTGGGGGCCCCGAACACTGAAGCTTTCTTT
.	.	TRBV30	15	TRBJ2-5	CAWSVGLAYQETQYF	TGTGCCTGGAGTGTAGGGTTAGCGTACCAAGAGACCCAGTACTTC
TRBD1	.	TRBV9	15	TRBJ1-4	CASSSSGTDYEKLFF	TGTGCCAGCAGCTCGTCCGGGACAGACTATGAAAAACTGTTTTTT
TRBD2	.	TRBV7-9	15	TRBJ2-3	CASSSGLAGADTQYF	TGTGCCAGCAGCTCAGGACTAGCGGGAGCTGATACGCAGTATTTT
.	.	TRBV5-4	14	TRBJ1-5	CASSFWGGNQPQHF	TGTGCCAGCAGCTTTTGGGGAGGGAATCAGCCCCAGCATTTT
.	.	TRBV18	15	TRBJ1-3	CASVEDRISGNTIYF	TGTGCCAGCGTAGAGGACAGAATCTCTGGAAACACCATATATTTT
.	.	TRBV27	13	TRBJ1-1	CASMVSRNTEAFF	TGTGCCAGCATGGTTTCCAGAAACACTGAAGCTTTCTTT
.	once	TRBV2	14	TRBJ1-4	CASYRILGGEKLFF	TGTGCCAGCTACAGAATTCTCGGGGGTGAAAAACTGTTTTTT
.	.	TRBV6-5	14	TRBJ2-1	CATSRGEMGNEQFF	TGTGCCACATCGCGGGGAGAGATGGGCAATGAGCAGTTCTTC
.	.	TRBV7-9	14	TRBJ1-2	CASSRPTANYGYTF	TGTGCCAGCAGCAGACCGACAGCTAACTATGGCTACACCTTC